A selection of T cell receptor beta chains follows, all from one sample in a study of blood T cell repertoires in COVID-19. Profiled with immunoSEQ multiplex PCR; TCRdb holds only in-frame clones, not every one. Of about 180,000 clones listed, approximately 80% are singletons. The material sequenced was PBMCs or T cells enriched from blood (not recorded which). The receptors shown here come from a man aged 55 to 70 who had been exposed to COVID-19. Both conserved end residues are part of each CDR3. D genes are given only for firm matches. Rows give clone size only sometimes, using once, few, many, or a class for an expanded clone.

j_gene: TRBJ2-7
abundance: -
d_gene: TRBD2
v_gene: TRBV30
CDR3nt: TGTGCCTGGACTCTCATGACTAGCCCCTACGAGCAGTACTTC
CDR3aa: CAWTLMTSPYEQYF

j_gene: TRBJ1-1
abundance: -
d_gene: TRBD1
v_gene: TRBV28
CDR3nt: TGTGCCAGCAGTTTGACAGGGGGAGAAGCTTTCTTT
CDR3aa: CASSLTGGEAFF

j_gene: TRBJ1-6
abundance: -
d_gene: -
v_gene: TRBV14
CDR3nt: TGTGCCAGCAGCCAAGTGCGGGGAAATTCACCCCTCCACTTT
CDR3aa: CASSQVRGNSPLHF

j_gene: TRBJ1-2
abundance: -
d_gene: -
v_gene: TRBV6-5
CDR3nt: TGTGCCAGCAGTTATAGGGGCAGTGGCTATGGCTACACCTTC
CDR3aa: CASSYRGSGYGYTF

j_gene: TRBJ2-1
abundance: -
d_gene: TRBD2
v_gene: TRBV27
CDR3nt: TGTGCCAGCAGTTTAAGGGTAGCGACCCTCGGGGGGGGTGAGCAGTTCTTC
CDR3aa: CASSLRVATLGGGEQFF

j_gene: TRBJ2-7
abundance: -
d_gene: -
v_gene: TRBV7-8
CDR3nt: TGTGCCAGCAGCTCCAGGTTGGACTCCTACGAGCAGTACTTC
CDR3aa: CASSSRLDSYEQYF

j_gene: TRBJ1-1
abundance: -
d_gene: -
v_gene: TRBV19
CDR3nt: TGTGCCAGTAGTATAAGACAGATGAACACTGAAGCTTTCTTT
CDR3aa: CASSIRQMNTEAFF

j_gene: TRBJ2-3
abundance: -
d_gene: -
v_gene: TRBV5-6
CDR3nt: TGTGCCAGCAGCAGGGCCGGGGGACAGTCGATCACAGATACGCAGTATTTT
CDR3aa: CASSRAGGQSITDTQYF

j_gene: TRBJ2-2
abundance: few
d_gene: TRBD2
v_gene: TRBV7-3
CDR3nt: TGTGCCAGCAGCTTACCGGCACTAGCGGGAGTTGCCGGGGAGCTGTTTTTT
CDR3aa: CASSLPALAGVAGELFF

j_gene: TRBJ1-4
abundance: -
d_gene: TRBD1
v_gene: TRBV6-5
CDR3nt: TGTGCCAGCAGTTCTCGGACAGGGGGCGTTGAAAAACTGTTTTTT
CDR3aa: CASSSRTGGVEKLFF

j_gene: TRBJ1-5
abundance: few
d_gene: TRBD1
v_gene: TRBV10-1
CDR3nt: TGCGACGGGACAGGAGGCCAGCCCCAGCATTTT
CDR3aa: CDGTGGQPQHF

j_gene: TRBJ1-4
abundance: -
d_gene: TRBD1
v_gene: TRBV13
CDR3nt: TGTGCCAGCAGCCTGGGACAGGGACAAAATGAAAAACTGTTTTTT
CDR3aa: CASSLGQGQNEKLFF

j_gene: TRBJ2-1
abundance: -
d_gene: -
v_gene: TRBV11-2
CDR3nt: TGTGCCAGCAGCTTAGCCAGCTCCTACAATGAGCAGTTCTTC
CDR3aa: CASSLASSYNEQFF

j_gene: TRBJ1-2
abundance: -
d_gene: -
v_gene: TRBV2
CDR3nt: TGTGCCAGCAGCAGAAGGACAGATTATGGCTACACCTTC
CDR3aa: CASSRRTDYGYTF

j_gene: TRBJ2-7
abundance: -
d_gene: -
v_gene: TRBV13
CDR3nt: TGTGCCAGCAGCCGGCAGGGCGAGCAGTACTTC
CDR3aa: CASSRQGEQYF

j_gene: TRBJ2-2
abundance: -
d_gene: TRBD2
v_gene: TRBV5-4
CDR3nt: TGTGCCAGCAGCTCCAGCGGGGTGGGCACCGGGGAGCTGTTTTTT
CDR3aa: CASSSSGVGTGELFF

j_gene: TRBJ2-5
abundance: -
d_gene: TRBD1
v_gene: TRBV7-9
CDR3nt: TGTGCCAGCAGCCATAGTAGACGGACAGGGAGGGAGACCCAGTACTTC
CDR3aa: CASSHSRRTGRETQYF

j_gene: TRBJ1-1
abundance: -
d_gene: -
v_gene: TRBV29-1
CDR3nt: TGCAGCGTTGGGTTAGGGACAAGGGAAGCTTTCTTT
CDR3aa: CSVGLGTREAFF

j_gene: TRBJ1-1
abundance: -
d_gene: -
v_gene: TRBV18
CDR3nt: TGTGCCAGCTCAGCAGGGAACATGAACACTGAAGCTTTCTTT
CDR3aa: CASSAGNMNTEAFF

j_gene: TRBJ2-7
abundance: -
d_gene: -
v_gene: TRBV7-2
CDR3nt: TGTGCCAGCAGCACCACAGGGTTCCACGAGCAGTACTTC
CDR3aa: CASSTTGFHEQYF

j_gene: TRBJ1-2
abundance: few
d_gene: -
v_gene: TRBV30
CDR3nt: TGTGCCTGGAGCCCAGGGTTACGGGTTGATGGCTACACCTTC
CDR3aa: CAWSPGLRVDGYTF

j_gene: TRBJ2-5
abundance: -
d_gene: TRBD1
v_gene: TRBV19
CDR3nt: TGTGCCAGTAGAGGGGACAGTCCATTCCAAGAGACCCAGTACTTC
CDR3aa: CASRGDSPFQETQYF

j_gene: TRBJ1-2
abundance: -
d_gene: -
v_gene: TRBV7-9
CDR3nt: TGTGCCAGCAGTCCCCAGGCGGGGGCCGGTGGCTACACCTTC
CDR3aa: CASSPQAGAGGYTF

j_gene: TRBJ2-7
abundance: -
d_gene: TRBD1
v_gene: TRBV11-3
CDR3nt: TGTGCCAGCAGCTTAGATCTAATGGGGGACAGGGCCTACGAGCAGTACTTC
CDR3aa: CASSLDLMGDRAYEQYF

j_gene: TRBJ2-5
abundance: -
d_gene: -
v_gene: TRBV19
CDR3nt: TGTGCCAGTAGTATCTCACTATTCCCTACAGAGACCCAGTACTTC
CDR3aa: CASSISLFPTETQYF

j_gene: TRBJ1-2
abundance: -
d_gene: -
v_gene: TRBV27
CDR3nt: TGTGCCACCCTATCGGGGAGGGGCTACACCTTC
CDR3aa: CATLSGRGYTF

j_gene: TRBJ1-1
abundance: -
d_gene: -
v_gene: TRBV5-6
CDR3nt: TGCGTCGGGTTGGAGGGTTACACTGAAGCTTTCTTT
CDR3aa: CVGLEGYTEAFF

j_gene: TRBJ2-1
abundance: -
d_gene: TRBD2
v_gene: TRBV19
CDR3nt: TGTGCCAGTAGACTAGCGGGAGGGCCGGGGAATGAGCAGTTCTTC
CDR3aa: CASRLAGGPGNEQFF